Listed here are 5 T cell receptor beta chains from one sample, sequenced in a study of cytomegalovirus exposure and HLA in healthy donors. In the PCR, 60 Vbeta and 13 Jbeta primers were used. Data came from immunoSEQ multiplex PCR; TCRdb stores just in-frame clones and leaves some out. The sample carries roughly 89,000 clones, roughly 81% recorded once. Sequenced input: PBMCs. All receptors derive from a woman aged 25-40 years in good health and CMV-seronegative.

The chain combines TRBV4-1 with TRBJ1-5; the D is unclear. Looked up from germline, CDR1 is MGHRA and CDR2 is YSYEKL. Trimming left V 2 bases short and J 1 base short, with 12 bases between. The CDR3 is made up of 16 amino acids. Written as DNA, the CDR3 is TGCGCCAGCAGCCAACCCTCAGGAAAAAGCAATCAGCCCCAGCATTTT. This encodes CASSQPSGKSNQPQHF.

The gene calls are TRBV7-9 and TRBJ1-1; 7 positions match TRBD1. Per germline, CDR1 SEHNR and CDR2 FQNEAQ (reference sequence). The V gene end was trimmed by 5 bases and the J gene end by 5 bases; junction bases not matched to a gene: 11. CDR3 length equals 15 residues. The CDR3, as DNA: TGTGCCAGCAGCCCACTTACAGGGGTTCTAACTGAAGCTTTCTTT. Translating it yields CASSPLTGVLTEAFF.

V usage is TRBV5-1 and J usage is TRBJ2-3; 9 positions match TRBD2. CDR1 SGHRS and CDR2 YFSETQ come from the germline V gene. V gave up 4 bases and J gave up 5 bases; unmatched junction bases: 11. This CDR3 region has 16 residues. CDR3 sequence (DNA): TGCGCCAGCAGCCCTGCGGGCGGGAGGGCCAGAGATACGCAGTATTTT. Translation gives CASSPAGGRARDTQYF. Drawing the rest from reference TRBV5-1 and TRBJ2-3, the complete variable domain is KAGVTQTPRYLIKTRGQQVTLSCSPISGHRSVSWYQQTPGQGLQFLFEYFSETQRNKGNFPGRFSGRQFSNSRSEMNVSTLELGDSALYLCASSPAGGRARDTQYFGPGTRLTVL.

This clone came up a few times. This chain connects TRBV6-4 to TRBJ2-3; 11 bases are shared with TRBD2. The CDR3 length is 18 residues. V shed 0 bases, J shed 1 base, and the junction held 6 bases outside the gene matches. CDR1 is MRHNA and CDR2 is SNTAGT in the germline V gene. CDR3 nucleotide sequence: TGTGCCAGCAGTGACTCGGGTACTAGCGGGAGTGGCACAGATACGCAGTATTTT. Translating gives CASSDSGTSGSGTDTQYF.

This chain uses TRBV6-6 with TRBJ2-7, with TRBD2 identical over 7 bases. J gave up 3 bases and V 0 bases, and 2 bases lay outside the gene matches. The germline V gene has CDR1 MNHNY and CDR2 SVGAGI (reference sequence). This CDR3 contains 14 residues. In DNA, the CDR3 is TGTGCCAGCAGTTACTCGGGGGGGAACTACGAGCAGTACTTC. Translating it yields CASSYSGGNYEQYF.